The table lists the clone carrying this TCR beta chain with a few counts. Its target is unknown. Each CDR3 protein is one row after TCRdb ran MiXCR on the 5' RACE reads. This table has some 900,000 distinct CDR3 sequences, approximately 13% appearing once. This entry belongs to a study of identical twins. Whole-study findings and limits: The abundant beta clonotypes from cord blood had fewer insertions, and memory repertoires had none of this.

V lost 3 bases and J 2 bases, leaving 13 bases between the germline ends. Germline V gene data show CDR1 as SGHRS and CDR2 as YFSETQ. There are 15 residues in the CDR3. This sample also belongs to another study, concerning yellow fever vaccine responses in identical twins.

The sequence came from a woman aged 18 to 35 in good health. The chain carries TRBV5-1 and TRBJ2-3; D might be TRBD1 (6 bases). Specimen: PBMCs. This CDR3 reads CASSSWTEYTDTQYF. The CDR3 DNA sequence: TGCGCCAGCAGCTCATGGACAGAATACACAGATACGCAGTATTTT.